Here is one T cell receptor (beta chain) with its context. This sample is drawn from a study of OX40 agonist ivuxolimab in advanced cancers. From germline, CDR1 is PRHDT and CDR2 FYEKMQ (reference sequence). This CDR3 contains 16 residues. V lost 1 base and J 1 base, leaving 11 bases between the germline ends. Clones were sequenced by immunoSEQ multiplex PCR, and TCRdb holds only the in-frame ones, with some missing. There are 15,000 or so clones in the sample; roughly 87% occur only once, and approximately 24% lies in the top ten. The receptor's source is an adult with an advanced solid tumor such as melanoma, head and neck, liver or kidney cancer. V and J are TRBV13 and TRBJ1-3; TRBD1 might be the D (5 bases). The source material was CD4+ or CD8+ T cells sorted from blood, sampled in a trial of the OX40 agonist ivuxolimab. The CDR3 is CASSLEGNPSGNTIYF. Written as DNA, the CDR3 is TGTGCCAGCAGCTTAGAGGGGAATCCTTCTGGAAACACCATATATTTT. Using reference TRBV13 and TRBJ1-3 for the parts outside the CDR3, the full variable domain is AAGVIQSPRHLIKEKRETATLKCYPIPRHDTVYWYQQGPGQDPQFLISFYEKMQSDKGSIPDRFSAQQFSDYHSELNMSSLELGDSALYFCASSLEGNPSGNTIYFGEGSWLTVV.